These 14 T cell receptor beta chains were all obtained from the same sample, sequenced in a study of control samples from healthy donors and cancer patients. Generated by immunoSEQ multiplex PCR, the TCRdb table keeps only in-frame clones and is missing some. The sample has about 130,000 clones; 90% are singletons. Sample: blood. These receptors all stem from a man younger than 35 in good health.

The V call is TRBV10-2, the J call TRBJ2-3; 8 bases align to TRBD2. CDR1 and CDR2 from the germline V gene are WSHSY and SAAADI. CDR3 length: 21 amino acids. Germline trimming cut 4 bases from V and 3 bases from J; bases unmatched to any gene: 24. DNA for the CDR3: TGCGCCAGCAGTGGACTTATTGGGACTAGTAATTCGCCTCGGGGGACAGATACGCAGTATTTT. This sequence encodes CASSGLIGTSNSPRGTDTQYF.

The gene calls are TRBV7-9 and TRBJ2-7; D call uncertain. From germline, CDR1 is SEHNR and CDR2 FQNEAQ (reference sequence). The V and J ends lost 4 bases and 4 bases respectively, with 8 bases between them. The CDR3 totals 12 residues. CDR3 nucleotides: TGTGCCAGCAGCTCTGGTCCGTACGAGCAGTACGTC. Translating it yields CASSSGPYEQYV.

The rearrangement joins TRBV25-1 to TRBJ1-2; 12 positions agree with TRBD1. The J segment lost 5 bases and the V segment lost 8 bases, leaving 3 bases of the junction unmatched. CDR1 is MGHDK, CDR2 SYGVNS, per germline. The CDR3 totals 13 residues. CDR3 loop: CASLGQGAYGYTF. The DNA for the CDR3 is TGTGCCAGCCTGGGACAGGGGGCTTATGGCTACACCTTC.

This clone occurred once. The chain uses TRBV6-1 and TRBJ2-1; no definite D call. V was trimmed by 3 bases and J by 4 bases, leaving 7 bases between them. The CDR3 contains 13 residues. Looked up from germline, CDR1 is MNHNS and CDR2 is SASEGT. This chain's CDR3 is CASSDTAYNEQFF. CDR3 nucleotides: TGTGCCAGCAGTGATACAGCTTACAATGAGCAGTTCTTC.

The rearrangement joins TRBV6-2 or TRBV6-3 to TRBJ2-7; 9 bases match TRBD2. V lost 5 bases and J lost 0; bases outside the gene matches: 11. Germline CDR1 MNHEY, CDR2 SVGEGT. There are 17 residues in the CDR3. As DNA, the CDR3 is TGTGCCAGCAGTCACCCGACTAGCGGAAAAGACTCCTACGAGCAGTACGTC. This sequence encodes CASSHPTSGKDSYEQYV.

The chain has TRBV28 and TRBJ2-1; possible D gene TRBD2, 5 bases. The CDR3 length is 13 residues. V was shortened by 1 base and J by 8 bases, with 9 bases between the two germline ends. In germline, CDR1 is MDHEN, CDR2 SYDVKM. CDR3 DNA: TGTGCCAGCAGTTTATCTAGCCTGCATGAGCAGTTCTTC. This codes for CASSLSSLHEQFF.

The genes are TRBV29-1 and TRBJ1-1, with D uncertain. Per germline, CDR1 SQVTM and CDR2 ANQGSEA. V gave up 6 bases and J gave up 0 bases, with 8 bases separating them. This CDR3 is built from 12 residues. As DNA, the CDR3 is TGCAGCGTCGCCTGGATGAACACTGAAGCTTTCTTT. Translating it yields CSVAWMNTEAFF. The complete variable domain, with remaining parts taken from reference TRBV29-1 and TRBJ1-1, reads SAVISQKPSRDICQRGTSLTIQCQVDSQVTMMFWYRQQPGQSLTLIATANQGSEATYESGFVIDKFPISRPNLTFSTLTVSNMSPEDSSIYLCSVAWMNTEAFFGQGTRLTVV.

The V call is TRBV28, the J call TRBJ1-3; 10 nucleotides line up with TRBD1. This CDR3 has 18 amino acids. The germline V gene has CDR1 MDHEN and CDR2 SYDVKM. Germline trimming cut 2 bases from V and 2 bases from J; bases unmatched to any gene: 9. CDR3 coding DNA: TGTGCCAGCAGTTTACGGACAGGGGGTTTCGCGCCTGGAAACACCATATATTTT. This encodes CASSLRTGGFAPGNTIYF.

This sequence joins TRBV4-1 and TRBJ2-5; 10 bases line up with TRBD1. V lost 2 bases to trimming and J lost 5 bases; unmatched junction nucleotides: 8. CDR1 is MGHRA and CDR2 is YSYEKL in the germline V gene. The CDR3 runs to 16 residues. This chain's CDR3 is CASSQSPGQGWETQYF. The CDR3 nucleotides are TGCGCCAGCAGCCAATCACCGGGACAGGGGTGGGAGACCCAGTACTTC.

The chain is built from TRBV3-1 (or the pseudogene TRBV3-2) and TRBJ2-3, with D hard to call. This CDR3 has 12 residues. V was clipped by 2 bases and J by 11 bases, with 11 bases between them. In germline, CDR1 is LGHDT, CDR2 YNNKEL (reference sequence). The CDR3 protein is CASSQRDPVQYF. The CDR3 DNA is TGTGCCAGCAGCCAAAGAGACCCAGTGCAGTATTTT.

The chain is built from TRBV5-1 and TRBJ1-4; D gene unclear. The CDR3 is 15 amino acids. Germline-derived CDR1 and CDR2 are SGHRS and YFSETQ. Trimming took off 0 bases at V and 4 bases at J, with 10 bases between the two ends. DNA of the CDR3: TGCGCCAGCAGCTTGGAGGCAGGCCATAATGAAAAACTGTTTTTT. This gives the protein CASSLEAGHNEKLFF.

This chain connects TRBV6-4 to TRBJ2-1; 10 bases match TRBD1. From germline, CDR1 is MRHNA and CDR2 SNTAGT. The V gene end was trimmed by 4 bases and the J gene end by 6 bases; junction bases not matched to a gene: 6. The CDR3 extends over 15 amino acids. The CDR3 here is CASSADRGFSNEQFF. The CDR3 region has the DNA TGTGCCAGCAGTGCGGACAGGGGGTTTTCCAATGAGCAGTTCTTC.

The chain employs TRBV10-3 and TRBJ2-1; D gene ambiguous. Trimming took 4 bases from V and 2 from J, leaving 18 bases between them. Germline V gene lookup returns CDR1 ENHRY and CDR2 SYGVKD. The CDR3 runs 17 residues. In DNA, the CDR3 is TGTGCCATCAGTGCCTCTCAGGCTCACATCCCCTACAATGAGCAGTTCTTC. Its protein is CAISASQAHIPYNEQFF.

The rearrangement links TRBV5-1 to TRBJ1-2; 7 bases are a match to TRBD1. The CDR3 loop spans 13 amino acids. J was trimmed by 7 bases and V by 0 bases; bases with no gene match: 3. Germline CDR1 reads SGHRS; CDR2 reads YFSETQ. In DNA form, the CDR3 reads TGCGCCAGCAGCTTGGCAGGGGGATCTGGCTACACCTTC. The encoded protein is CASSLAGGSGYTF.